This T cell receptor (beta chain) was sequenced for a study of blood T cell repertoires in COVID-19 (dated by TCRdb to the early 2020s). For context, the study as a whole: Samples from collaborators originated in the United States, Italy and Spain and spanned both the acute and convalescent phases of COVID-19. The prospective study material was composed of cDNA or gDNA derived from T cells, B-cell-depleted T cells, or PBMCs. Subjects who had been exposed to COVID-19, were actively infected with it, or had recovered from it provided the deeply sampled blood TCRbeta repertoires that made up the dataset. A freely available public database, intended as a resource for researchers studying the immune response to SARS-CoV-2, is where the repertoires were released. The samples were drawn from two sources: the first 160 participants of the ongoing ImmuneRACE study, and fewer than 1,500 subjects contributed by 6 global collaborators. A de-identified subject ID, COVID-19 status, age in years and sex were almost always included in the sample metadata. Where HLA class I and class II types were available, the types were taken from metadata supplied by the sample provider, not from assay-based typing. The paper as a whole reports these results and caveats: The quantity of clinical and demographic metadata differed by source and by participant and was supplied without curation.

For this clone: Its antigen is currently not known. Base quality data are lacking; no much larger clone is found one base away.

The collaborating institutions used their own protocols to collect whole blood in K2EDTA tubes. For TCRbeta analysis, collaborator samples were shipped as frozen whole blood, as isolated PBMCs, or as DNA extracted from either sample type. Including cysteine and phenylalanine, the CDR3 has 15 amino acids. Just CDR3 DNA is preserved here, 45 bases in frame from base 1. Trimming leaves V shorter by 4 bases and J shorter by 6 bases, with the junction holding 7 bases beyond the gene matches. The germline V gene yields SNHLY for CDR1 and FYNNEI for CDR2. TCRbeta CDR3 regions were amplified from genomic DNA by means of the immunoSEQ Assay, a bias-controlled multiplex PCR. The study's own analysis went as follows. Nucleated cell counts per sample were estimated from amplification of reference gene primers within the assay. Sequence reads were collapsed and filtered to measure the absolute abundance of every unique TCRbeta CDR3 rearrangement. Productive Simpson clonality was computed per sample as the square root of Simpson's diversity index over productive rearrangements. TCRdb holds this immuneACCESS table with in-frame rearrangements only. Some clones are missing; in checked studies, unresolved V genes explain under half, and the rest has no known cause. V, J and clone size are those of that table, while D and trimming were read from the DNA. This sample lists fewer than 30,000 clones; approximately 80% were detected once. The leading ten clones occupy about a sixth of the sample.

In this chain, TRBV2 is recombined with TRBJ2-2; 8 bases in the junction line up with TRBD1. The receptor comes from a man between 65 and 85 years old with active COVID-19. The source material was peripheral blood. The nucleotide sequence reads TGTGCCAGCAGTGCGGCCAGGACAGGGTCCGGGGAGCTGTTTTTT. It is translated as CASSAARTGSGELFF.